The TCR beta chain described here comes from a study of blood T cell repertoires in COVID-19. CDR1 and CDR2 from the germline V gene are SGHVS and FNYEAQ. There are 16 residues in the CDR3. Trimming at V came to 1 base and at J to 4 bases, leaving 4 bases not matched to a gene. Libraries were prepared by immunoSEQ multiplex PCR; TCRdb keeps only in-frame clonotypes and omits some of them. This table has about 360,000 clones, approximately 89% appearing once. Sequences were obtained from PBMCs or T cells enriched from blood (not recorded which). The chain employs TRBV7-6 and TRBJ2-2; TRBD2 matches 9 bases. This receptor was obtained from a man aged 25 to 40 who had recovered from COVID-19. DNA of the CDR3: TGTGCCAGCAGCTTAGTGCCTAGCGGGGCCACCGGGGAGCTGTTTTTT. Translated, it gives CASSLVPSGATGELFF. Together with reference TRBV7-6 and TRBJ2-2, the CDR3 gives the full variable domain: GAGVSQSPRYKVTKRGQDVALRCDPISGHVSLYWYRQALGQGPEFLTYFNYEAQQDKSGLPNDRFSAERPEGSISTLTIQRTEQRDSAMYRCASSLVPSGATGELFFGEGSRLTVL.